This passage covers 21 T cell receptor beta chains from one sample sequenced in a study of kidney transplant recipient with SARS-CoV-2 infection. Using its own MiXCR run on the reads, TCRdb lists one record per CDR3 protein. This table has approximately 240,000 distinct CDR3 sequences, about 28% appearing once. Sample: a blood sample, taken at baseline and between days 110 and 120 from a kidney transplant recipient. These receptors all come from a male patient aged 25-45 years who had COVID-19 and was a kidney transplant recipient. Some of these T cells may belong to the graft donor.

Comments on this clonotype: It may be a read error: a sequence one base away is much more abundant. The CDR3 spells CANSLSILSYEQYF. Written as DNA, the CDR3 is TGTGCCAACAGTTTATCCATCCTCTCCTACGAGCAGTACTTC. This rearrangement joins TRBV27 to TRBJ2-7; no definite D call. Germline V gene lookup returns CDR1 MNHEY and CDR2 SMNVEV (reference sequence). The CDR3 spans 14 residues.

V is TRBV3-1 and J is TRBJ2-1, with D maybe TRBD1 (5 bases). The CDR3 sequence is 15 residues long. In germline, CDR1 is LGHDT, CDR2 YNNKEL (reference sequence). Trimming removed 6 bases from V and 12 bases from J, with 24 bases in between. Here the CDR3 DNA reads TGTGCCAGCAGTACCAGGGCCGGGTGGTCAAGTGGGCAGTTCTTC. It specifies CASSTRAGWSSGQFF.

This clonotype was seen more than once but under ten times. J is TRBJ1-2 and V is TRBV12-2. TRBV12-2 is a documented pseudogene. The CDR3 loop spans 17 amino acids. Here the CDR3 DNA reads TGTGCAAGTCGCGCTATTTCGACTCCACGAAAGACCTATGGCTACACCTTC. It yields the protein CASRAISTPRKTYGYTF.

About this clonotype: A single base separates this from a much larger clone, so it may be a read error. This CDR3 reads CACAGNTNKKLFF. The CDR3 coding sequence is TGTGCCTGCGCCGGGAACACTAATAAAAAACTGTTTTTT. The rearrangement uses TRBV11-3 and TRBJ1-4, with D hard to call. The CDR3 covers 13 residues. Germline V gene sequence: CDR1 SGHNT, CDR2 YENEEA. The full variable domain, its missing parts supplied by reference TRBV11-3 and TRBJ1-4, is EAGVVQSPRYKIIEKKQPVAFWCNPISGHNTLYWYLQNLGQGPELLIRYENEEAVDDSQLPKDRFSAERLKGVDSTLKIQPAELGDSAVYLCACAGNTNKKLFFGSGTQLSVL.

In its sample, this clonotype was seen many times. The chain couples TRBV9 to TRBJ1-2, with a possible D match to TRBD1 (5 bases). This CDR3 is 16 amino acids long. Germline V gene sequence: CDR1 SGDLS, CDR2 YYNGEE. The V end was cut by 7 bases, the J end by 4 bases, with 23 bases between. The DNA for the CDR3 is TGTGCCAGCCATGCAGGGTACTCAAGAAAGACCTATGGCTACACCTTC. Translating it yields CASHAGYSRKTYGYTF.

This clonotype has a count of ten or more. V is TRBV20-1 and J is TRBJ2-2, with TRBD2 matching over 13 bases. Trimming removed 3 bases from V and 5 bases from J; junction bases left unmatched: 6. The V gene's germline CDR1 is DFQATT and CDR2 SNEGSKA (reference sequence). This CDR3 is built from 16 residues. The CDR3 nucleotides read TGCAGTGCTAGTCCCGTGACTAGCGGGAGGACCGGGGAGCTGTTTTTT. Its translation: CSASPVTSGRTGELFF.

This clonotype was picked up many times. The genes are TRBV11-2 and TRBJ2-2; no clear D gene. There are 14 residues in the CDR3. In germline, CDR1 is SGHAT, CDR2 FQNNGV. Trimming took 1 base from V and 4 from J, leaving 7 bases between them. Here the CDR3 DNA reads TGTGCCAGCAGCTTAGGACACTCCACCGGGGAGCTGTTTTTT. Translating gives CASSLGHSTGELFF.

Comment on this clonotype: A read error may be the cause here, since a much bigger clone is one base away. This is likely a read error, given that the CDR3 carries no conserved phenylalanine or tryptophan at its end. V gene TRBV27 combines with J gene TRBJ1-1, with no clear D. V gave up 3 bases and J gave up 1 base, with 6 bases separating them. Germline V lookup: CDR1 MNHEY, CDR2 SMNVEV (reference sequence). The CDR3 is made up of 13 amino acids. The CDR3 DNA reads as TGTGCCAGCAGTTTCTGGGAGAACACTGAAGCTTTCTAT. Its protein product is CASSFWENTEAFY.

The chain joins TRBV5-4 to TRBJ2-3; 7 bases map to TRBD1. This CDR3 has 16 residues. Germline V lookup: CDR1 SGHNT, CDR2 YYREEE (reference sequence). The trim removed 4 bases at V and 2 bases at J, leaving 10 bases unmatched. CDR3 DNA: TGTGCCAGCAGCATCCCCGGACAGGAAGTCACAGATACGCAGTATTTT. Its translation is CASSIPGQEVTDTQYF.

This clonotype was found many times. The V call is TRBV12-5, the J call TRBJ1-2; weak D call: TRBD1 (5 bases). Trimming cost V 5 bases and J 4 bases, with 23 bases left between them. Looked up from germline, CDR1 is LGHNT and CDR2 is FRNRAP. The CDR3 totals 17 residues. CDR3 region: CASGRCYLQGKTYGYTF. The CDR3 region has the DNA TGTGCTAGTGGTCGGTGCTATTTGCAGGGAAAGACCTATGGCTACACCTTC.

This clonotype turned up a few times. A much larger clone differs by one base, so this may be a read error. The chain has TRBV6-5 and TRBJ2-5; D perhaps matches TRBD1 (6 bases). Trimming took off 11 bases at V and 1 base at J, with 20 bases between the two ends. This CDR3 spans 15 amino acids. The germline V gene has CDR1 MNHEY and CDR2 SVGAGI. The DNA for the CDR3 is TGTGCCGGCCAGAGGGGGATCGGGACCCAAGAGACCCAGTACTTC. Amino acids: CAGQRGIGTQETQYF.

This clonotype was observed at least ten times. The chain uses TRBV20-1 and TRBJ2-1; the D is unclear. Trimming cost V 3 bases and J 8 bases, with 8 bases left between them. Germline-derived CDR1 and CDR2 are DFQATT and SNEGSKA (reference sequence). CDR3 length: 11 residues. The DNA for the CDR3 is TGCAGTGCTAGTCTGTCTTATGAGCAGTTCTTC. Translation gives CSASLSYEQFF.

This clonotype was recorded at least ten times. The chain links TRBV11-2 to TRBJ2-2; TRBD1 or TRBD2 may be the D gene (5 bases each). From germline, CDR1 is SGHAT and CDR2 FQNNGV. The CDR3 runs 14 residues. V dropped 5 bases and J dropped 7 bases, with 14 bases sitting between them. CDR3 coding DNA: TGTGCCAGCAGCCTCACCCAGGGAGTCGGGGAGCTGTTTTTT. Amino acids: CASSLTQGVGELFF. Looking up the rest from reference TRBV11-2 and TRBJ2-2 gives the full variable domain: EAGVAQSPRYKIIEKRQSVAFWCNPISGHATLYWYQQILGQGPKLLIQFQNNGVVDDSQLPKDRFSAERLKGVDSTLKIQPAKLEDSAVYLCASSLTQGVGELFFGEGSRLTVL.

In the case of this clonotype: Just one base apart from a much larger clone, this may be a read error. The rearrangement uses TRBV7-3 and TRBJ1-2; tentatively, D is TRBD1 (6 bases). Per the germline V gene, CDR1 is SGHTA and CDR2 is FQGTGA. This CDR3 contains 13 residues. CDR3 protein: CASSVNRAVGHTF. The DNA of the CDR3 is TGTGCCAGCAGCGTTAACAGGGCCGTTGGCCACACCTTC.

This clonotype came up many times. CDR3 in DNA: TGTGCCAGCAGTGATCCGGGACTAGCGGGAGGAAGCACAGATACGCAGTATTTT. Protein sequence: CASSDPGLAGGSTDTQYF. The chain is built from TRBV2 and TRBJ2-3; 15 nucleotides align to TRBD2. Germline CDR1 is SNHLY and CDR2 is FYNNEI. The CDR3 runs 18 residues. With 3 bases clipped from V and 0 bases from J, the junction kept 4 bases outside the gene matches.

Worth noting for this clonotype: Being one base from a much bigger clone, this may be a read error. The chain uses TRBV19 and TRBJ1-5, with D maybe TRBD1 (6 bases). V was trimmed by 4 bases and J by 4 bases, leaving 14 bases between them. From germline, CDR1 is LNHDA and CDR2 SQIVND (reference sequence). The CDR3 runs to 15 residues. The CDR3 reads CASSTRQATNQPQHF. The CDR3 coding sequence is TGTGCCAGTAGTACCCGACAGGCCACAAATCAGCCCCAGCATTTT.

This clonotype is a singleton in its sample. A much larger clone lies one base from this, so it may be a read error. Since no conserved phenylalanine or tryptophan closes the CDR3, a read error is the likely cause. This chain uses TRBV6-2 or TRBV6-3 with TRBJ2-7; 8 bases match TRBD1. The V and J ends lost 7 bases and 3 bases, in that order; junction bases with no gene match: 5. This CDR3 spans 13 amino acids. Per germline, CDR1 MNHEY and CDR2 SVGEGT. CDR3 in amino acids: CASIRTGSYEQYL. The CDR3 bases are TGTGCCAGCATCCGGACAGGGAGCTACGAGCAGTACCTC.

This clonotype was observed many times. This chain connects TRBV25-1 to TRBJ1-5; 12 bases align to TRBD1. The CDR3 totals 17 residues. The V gene's germline CDR1 is MGHDK and CDR2 SYGVNS. V trimming: 5 bases; J trimming: 1 base; junction bases outside the gene matches: 6. DNA of the CDR3: TGTGCCAGCAGTCCCGGGACAGGGGGCTGGAGCAATCAGCCCCAGCATTTT. Amino acid sequence: CASSPGTGGWSNQPQHF.

V gene TRBV10-3 combines with J gene TRBJ2-1; D is possibly TRBD1 (7 bases). Germline CDR1 reads ENHRY; CDR2 reads SYGVKD. Between the trimmed V and J ends, which lost 0 bases and 6 bases, there was a span of 15 bases. The CDR3 loop spans 16 amino acids. CDR3 in DNA: TGTGCCATCAGTGAGTCGAGCGGAGGGGGCCTCAATGAGCAGTTCTTC. This gives the protein CAISESSGGGLNEQFF.

The chain uses TRBV25-1 and TRBJ1-2; D remains unclear. The CDR3 length is 17 residues. Trimming pared 4 bases from V and 7 bases from J, leaving 25 bases between. The germline CDR1 and CDR2 sequences are MGHDK and SYGVNS. DNA for the CDR3: TGTGCCAGCAGTGTCGTGCTAGAACTGGGAAAGACCTGTGGCTACACCTTC. Amino acids: CASSVVLELGKTCGYTF.

The gene calls are TRBV20-1 and TRBJ2-5, with TRBD2 matching over 14 bases. The V and J ends lost 6 bases and 5 bases, in that order; junction bases with no gene match: 5. Looked up from germline, CDR1 is DFQATT and CDR2 is SNEGSKA (reference sequence). The CDR3 runs 14 residues. CDR3 coding DNA: TGCAGTGCGCCGACTAGCGGGGGGGCGGAGACCCAGTACTTC. It is translated as CSAPTSGGAETQYF.